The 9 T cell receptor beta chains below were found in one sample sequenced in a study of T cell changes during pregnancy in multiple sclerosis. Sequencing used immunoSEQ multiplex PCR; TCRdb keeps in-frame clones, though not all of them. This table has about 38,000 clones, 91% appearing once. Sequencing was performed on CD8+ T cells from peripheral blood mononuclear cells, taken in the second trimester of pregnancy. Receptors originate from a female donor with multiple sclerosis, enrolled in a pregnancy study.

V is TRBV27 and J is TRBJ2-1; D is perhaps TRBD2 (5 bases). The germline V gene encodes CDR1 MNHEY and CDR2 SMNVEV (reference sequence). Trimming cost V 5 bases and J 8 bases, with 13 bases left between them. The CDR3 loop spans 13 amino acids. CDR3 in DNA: TGTGCCAGCAGTGGGTTAGCGTTCGATGAGCAGTTCTTC. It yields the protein CASSGLAFDEQFF.

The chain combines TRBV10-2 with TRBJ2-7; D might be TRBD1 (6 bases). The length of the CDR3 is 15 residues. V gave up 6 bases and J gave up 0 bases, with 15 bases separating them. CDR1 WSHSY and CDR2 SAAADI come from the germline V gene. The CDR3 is CASRDRDTSSYEQYF. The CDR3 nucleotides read TGCGCCAGCAGGGATAGGGACACGAGCTCCTACGAGCAGTACTTC.

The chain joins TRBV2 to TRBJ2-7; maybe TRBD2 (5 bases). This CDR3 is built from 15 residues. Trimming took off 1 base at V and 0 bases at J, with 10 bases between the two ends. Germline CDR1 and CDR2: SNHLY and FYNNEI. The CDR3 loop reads CASSEGRASSYEQYF. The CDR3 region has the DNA TGTGCCAGCAGTGAAGGGCGGGCCAGCTCCTACGAGCAGTACTTC.

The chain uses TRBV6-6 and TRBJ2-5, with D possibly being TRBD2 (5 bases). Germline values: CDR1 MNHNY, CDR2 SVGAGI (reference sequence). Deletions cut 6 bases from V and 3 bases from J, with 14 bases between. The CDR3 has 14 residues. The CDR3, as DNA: TGTGCCAGCAGCAACGGGGTCAGGAAAGAGACCCAGTACTTC. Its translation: CASSNGVRKETQYF.

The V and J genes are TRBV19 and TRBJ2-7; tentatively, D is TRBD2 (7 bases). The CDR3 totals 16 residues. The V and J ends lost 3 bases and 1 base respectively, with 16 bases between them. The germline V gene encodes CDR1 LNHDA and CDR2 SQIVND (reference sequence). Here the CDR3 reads CASSISGASGSYEQYF. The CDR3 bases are TGTGCCAGTAGTATCTCAGGGGCTAGCGGTTCCTACGAGCAGTACTTC.

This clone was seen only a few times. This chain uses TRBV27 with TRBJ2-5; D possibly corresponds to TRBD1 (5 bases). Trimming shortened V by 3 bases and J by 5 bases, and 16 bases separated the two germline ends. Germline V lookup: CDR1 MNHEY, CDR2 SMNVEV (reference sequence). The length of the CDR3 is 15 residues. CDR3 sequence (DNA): TGTGCCAGCAGTTTGTTGCCCAGGGTAGGGGAGACCCAGTACTTC. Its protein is CASSLLPRVGETQYF.

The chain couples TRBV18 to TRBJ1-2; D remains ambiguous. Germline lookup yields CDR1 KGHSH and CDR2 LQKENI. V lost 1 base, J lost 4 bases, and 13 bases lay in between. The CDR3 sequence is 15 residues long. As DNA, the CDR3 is TGTGCCAGCTCACCACTTCGGGGTTGGGGCTATGGCTACACCTTC. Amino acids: CASSPLRGWGYGYTF.

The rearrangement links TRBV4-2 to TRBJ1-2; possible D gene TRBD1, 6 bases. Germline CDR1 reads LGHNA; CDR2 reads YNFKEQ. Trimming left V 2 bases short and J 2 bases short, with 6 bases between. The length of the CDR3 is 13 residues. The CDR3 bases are TGTGCCAGCAGCCAAACAGGGAACTATGGCTACACCTTC. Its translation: CASSQTGNYGYTF.

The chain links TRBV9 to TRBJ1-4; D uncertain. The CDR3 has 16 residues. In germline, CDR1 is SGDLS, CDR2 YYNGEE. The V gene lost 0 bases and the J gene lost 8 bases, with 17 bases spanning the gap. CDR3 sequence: CASSVGGLRDSEKLFF. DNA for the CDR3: TGTGCCAGCAGCGTAGGAGGATTGAGGGATTCGGAAAAACTGTTTTTT.